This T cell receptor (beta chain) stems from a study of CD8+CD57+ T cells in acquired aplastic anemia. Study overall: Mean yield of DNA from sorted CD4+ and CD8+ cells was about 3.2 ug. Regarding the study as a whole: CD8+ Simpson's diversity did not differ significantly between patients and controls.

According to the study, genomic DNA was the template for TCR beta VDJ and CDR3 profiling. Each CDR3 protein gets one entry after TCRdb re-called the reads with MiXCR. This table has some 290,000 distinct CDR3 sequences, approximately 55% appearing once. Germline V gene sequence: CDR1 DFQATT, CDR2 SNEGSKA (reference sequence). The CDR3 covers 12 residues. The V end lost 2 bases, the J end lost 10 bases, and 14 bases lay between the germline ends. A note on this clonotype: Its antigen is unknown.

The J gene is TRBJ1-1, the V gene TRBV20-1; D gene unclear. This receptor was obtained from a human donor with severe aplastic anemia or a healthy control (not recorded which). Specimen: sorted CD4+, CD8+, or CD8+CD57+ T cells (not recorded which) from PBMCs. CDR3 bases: TGCAGTGCTAGATCCGCAGGCGGCTCAGCTTTCTTT. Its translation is CSARSAGGSAFF.